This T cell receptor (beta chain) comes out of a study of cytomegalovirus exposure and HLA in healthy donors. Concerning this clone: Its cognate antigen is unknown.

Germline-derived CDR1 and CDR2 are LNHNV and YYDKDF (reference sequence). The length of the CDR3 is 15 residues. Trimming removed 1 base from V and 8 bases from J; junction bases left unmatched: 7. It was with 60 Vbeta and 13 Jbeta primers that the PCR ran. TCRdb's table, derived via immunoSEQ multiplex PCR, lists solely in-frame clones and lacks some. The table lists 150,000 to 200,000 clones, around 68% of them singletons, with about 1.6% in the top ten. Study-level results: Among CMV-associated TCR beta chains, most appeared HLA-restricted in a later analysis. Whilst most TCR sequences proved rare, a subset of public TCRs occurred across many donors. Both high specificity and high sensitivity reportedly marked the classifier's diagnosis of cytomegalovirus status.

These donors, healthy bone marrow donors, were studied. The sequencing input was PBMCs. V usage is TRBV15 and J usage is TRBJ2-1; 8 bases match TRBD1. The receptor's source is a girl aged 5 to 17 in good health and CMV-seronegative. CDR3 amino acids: CATSRGQGLVDEQFF. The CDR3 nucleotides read TGTGCCACCAGCAGAGGACAGGGGCTGGTGGATGAGCAGTTCTTC.